This T cell receptor (beta chain) was captured by sequencing in a study of PD-1 blockade in classical Hodgkin lymphoma (dated by TCRdb to the early 2020s). With regard to the full study: Nivolumab dosing was 3 mg/kg intravenously every 2 weeks, continuing until either disease progression or unacceptable toxicity. To define a peripheral blood immune signature of response to PD-1 blockade in classical Hodgkin lymphoma, the study combined TCR beta sequencing with CyTOF. Overall results and qualifications from the work: The study covered only a single clinical trial cohort, and the causes of the repertoire differences, possibly disease activity or prior therapy, were still not defined. Baseline TCR diversity was reported to be lower in newly diagnosed patients than in healthy donors and to be lower still in relapsed/refractory patients. A significant rise by C4D1 was seen in CD4+ but not CD8+ TCR diversity (p=0.0027 vs p=0.16), with the rise being most apparent in complete responders (p=0.02). Lower diversity was observed in patients in whom nivolumab was started less than 1 year after ASCT, and these patients were excluded from later analyses so that confounding by immune reconstitution would be avoided. Trial patients with a complete response had baseline diversity similar to that of newly diagnosed patients, while partial responders and progressors had significantly lower diversity.

Trimming removed 3 bases from V and 7 bases from J, leaving 13 bases between the germline ends. The germline V gene supplies CDR1 LGHNA and CDR2 YSLEER. Including cysteine and phenylalanine, the CDR3 has 15 amino acids. The entry retains the CDR3 DNA only, 45 bases that are in frame from base 1. In regard to this clone: Its antigen has not been determined. Per-nucleotide qualities are absent, and no much larger clonotype sits a single base away.

The Qiagen DNeasy kit was used to extract genomic DNA from unsorted PBMCs and from the negatively selected CD4+ and CD8+ fractions. TCR beta CDR3 regions were amplified by immunoSEQ multiplex PCR using primers annealing to V and J segments. A synthetic immune receptor repertoire was used to minimize amplification bias, and any remaining bias was removed computationally after sequencing. The original methods were these. Custom Python scripts were used to quantify repertoire diversity as the Shannon entropy index. Unsorted, CD4+ and CD8+ repertoires were analyzed separately, except for combined analyses in which CD4+ and CD8+ sequences were merged in silico. A clone counted as expanded when the clone's frequency after treatment rose at least 2-fold relative to C1D1, and clones undetected at baseline were given a pseudocount of 0.5. Singleton clones were defined as clones with 0 or 1 copy at C1D1, and non-singleton clones were defined as clones with 2 or more copies. Clones expanded in unsorted samples were assigned a CD4+, CD8+ or unknown annotation through matching of protein sequences in sorted samples from the same patient. Diversity changes from C1D1 to C4D1 were tested in paired samples using Wilcoxon tests. TCRdb mirrors the immuneACCESS table, restricted to in-frame sequences. Some clones are absent from its copies; in checked studies, under half trace to an unresolved V gene, and the reason for the others is unknown. That table furnishes V, J and clone size, whereas the DNA furnished D and trimming. The sample data list roughly 3,000 clones, and roughly 79% of these were observed just once. The ten largest clonotypes hold approximately 25% of the sample.

The time point label, read with the paper, signifies: cycle 4 day 1 (C4D1), after less than 7 weeks of nivolumab. Relapse after autologous stem cell transplantation had occurred in all trial patients, and cohorts A, B and C were distinguished by prior brentuximab vedotin exposure. Using a Miltenyi CD8+ T cell isolation kit, CD8+ T cells were purified from thawed PBMCs through magnetic negative selection. The trial cohort included around 60 patients with relapsed/refractory classical Hodgkin lymphoma, and each patient had a best overall response of complete response, partial response or progressive disease. Trial patients were treated with single-agent nivolumab in the multi-cohort phase II CheckMate 205 trial. An independent review committee assessed best overall response using the 2007 International Working Group response criteria. Trial PBMCs were obtained immediately prior to nivolumab initiation (C1D1) and on therapy at cycle 2 day 1 and cycle 4 day 1. Peripheral blood was collected in 8 mL Vacutainer Cell Preparation Tubes, from which PBMCs were isolated by centrifugation and then cryopreserved. Purified CD4+ and CD8+ fractions were prepared only for cases with an additional available PBMC sample. Magnetically labelled cells were removed on LS columns in a quadroMACS separator, and the flow-through was retained as the purified fraction.

Recombination joined TRBV4-3 with TRBJ1-6; a tentative D match to TRBD1 spans 6 bases. This material consisted of CD8+ T cells from blood, taken before the fourth cycle of nivolumab. The TCR sequence derives from a human donor with classical Hodgkin lymphoma. The CDR3 here reads CASSQTTGHNSPLHF. The sequenced DNA: TGCGCCAGCAGCCAGACTACAGGGCACAATTCACCCCTCCACTTT.